These 13 T cell receptor beta chains originate from one sample sequenced in a study of identical twins (TCRdb year 2016). The library was prepared using 5' RACE. Sequencing was performed on an Illumina HiSeq 2000. The raw public data were reprocessed by TCRdb itself: fastp quality trimming at Q25, MiXCR clonotype calling, in-frame beta chains only. Rows matching on CDR3 protein sequence are summarized as one entry with the most common DNA and genes. The sample data list 450,000 or so distinct CDR3 sequences, and approximately 15% of these were observed just once. Of the sample, 0.52% falls within the top ten clones. These same data were also listed under a study on yellow fever vaccine responses in identical twins.

The sample consisted of CD4+ T cells sorted from blood. These receptors all stem from a woman under 30 in good health.

This clonotype has more than one count but fewer than ten. The CDR3 region has the DNA TGTGCCAGCAGTGCCCGCGGGACAGGGGTCACCGGGGAGCTGTTTTTT. Residues: CASSARGTGVTGELFF. The chain carries TRBV6-4 and TRBJ2-2; TRBD1 matches at 10 bases. V dropped 4 bases and J dropped 4; count of bases not matched to a gene: 6. CDR3 size: 16 residues. CDR1 and CDR2 from the germline V gene are MRHNA and SNTAGT.

The V and J genes are TRBV15 and TRBJ2-3; 11 nucleotides line up with TRBD2. There are 16 residues in the CDR3. J was trimmed by 2 bases and V by 4 bases; bases with no gene match: 5. Germline CDR1 and CDR2: LNHNV and YYDKDF (reference sequence). CDR3 amino acids: CATSKRTSGHTDTQYF. The CDR3 coding sequence is TGTGCCACCAGCAAAAGGACTAGCGGGCACACAGATACGCAGTATTTT.

The rearrangement uses TRBV20-1 and TRBJ2-3; tentative D call: TRBD1 (6 bases). Germline CDR1 reads DFQATT; CDR2 reads SNEGSKA (reference sequence). V was cut by 6 bases and J by 4 bases, with 14 bases left in between. This CDR3 region has 13 residues. The CDR3 region has the DNA TGCAGTGCCTTGAGGGCAGGGGCAGATACGCAGTATTTT. Protein product: CSALRAGADTQYF.

V is TRBV11-2 and J is TRBJ2-4, with D perhaps given as TRBD1 or TRBD2 (6 bases each). V lost 4 bases and J 8 bases, leaving 24 bases between the germline ends. From germline, CDR1 is SGHAT and CDR2 FQNNGV. This CDR3 is built from 17 residues. The CDR3 nucleotides are TGTGCCAGCAGCTCACGAGGAGGGACCGCACCAGGGGACATTCAGTACTTC. Translation: CASSSRGGTAPGDIQYF.

This chain connects TRBV28 to TRBJ2-1; possible D gene TRBD1, 8 bases. Per germline, CDR1 MDHEN and CDR2 SYDVKM. The CDR3 has 12 residues. The germline V and J ends were trimmed by 11 bases and 8 bases, with 16 bases remaining between them. CDR3 residues: CAGGAGGYEQFF. The CDR3 coding sequence is TGTGCCGGGGGGGCAGGGGGCTATGAGCAGTTCTTC.

This chain links TRBV27 with TRBJ2-7; TRBD2 aligns across 11 bases. From germline, CDR1 is MNHEY and CDR2 SMNVEV (reference sequence). V lost 8 bases, J lost 4 bases, and 10 bases stayed unmatched. The CDR3 extends over 15 amino acids. The CDR3 DNA is TGTGCCAGCGGAGAGCTAGCGGGAGGAAAATACGAGCAGTACTTC. Translated, it gives CASGELAGGKYEQYF.

This clonotype showed up just a few times. The chain is built from TRBV29-1 and TRBJ2-3; TRBD2 matches 12 bases. The ends lost 6 bases at V and 4 bases at J; junction bases unmatched: 8. Germline-derived CDR1 and CDR2 are SQVTM and ANQGSEA. This CDR3 contains 15 residues. CDR3 DNA sequence: TGCAGCGTGGACCGCCTAGCGGGGGGGTCAGATACGCAGTATTTT. Amino acids: CSVDRLAGGSDTQYF.

This clonotype was counted a few times. The V gene is TRBV3-1, the J gene TRBJ1-6, with D unresolved. The CDR3 has 14 residues. Germline V gives CDR1 LGHDT, CDR2 YNNKEL (reference sequence). V gave up 6 bases and J gave up 6 bases, with 12 bases separating them. The CDR3 DNA reads as TGTGCCAGCAGTAACGGAGGAAGTAATTCACCCCTCCACTTT. Translating it yields CASSNGGSNSPLHF.

This sequence joins TRBV19 and TRBJ1-6; D not certain. Trimming removed 3 bases from V and 7 bases from J, with 13 bases in between. The CDR3 is made up of 15 amino acids. CDR1 is LNHDA and CDR2 is SQIVND in the germline V gene (reference sequence). The CDR3 DNA follows: TGTGCCAGTAGTATCAATGGTTTTCGGAATTCACCCCTCCACTTT. Protein product: CASSINGFRNSPLHF.

This clonotype appeared many times. This rearrangement joins TRBV7-2 to TRBJ2-2; 9 positions match TRBD1. CDR1 and CDR2 from the germline V gene are SGHTA and FQGNSA. This CDR3 has 15 residues. The trim removed 1 base at V and 7 bases at J, leaving 4 bases unmatched. This CDR3 reads CASSLVGTGIGELFF. The CDR3 DNA follows: TGTGCCAGCAGCTTAGTTGGGACAGGGATCGGGGAGCTGTTTTTT.

Only a few counts were recorded for this clonotype. The chain links TRBV6-1 to TRBJ2-7; possible D gene TRBD1, 5 bases. The length of the CDR3 is 14 residues. Trimming shortened V by 6 bases and J by 0 bases, and 12 bases separated the two germline ends. Germline V gene data show CDR1 as MNHNS and CDR2 as SASEGT. The CDR3 is CASSQTDSSYEQYF. In nucleotides, the CDR3 is TGTGCCAGCAGCCAAACCGACAGCTCCTACGAGCAGTACTTC.

This clonotype was detected only once. Possible read error: a much larger clone is one base away. The chain links TRBV29-1 to TRBJ2-7, with D possibly being TRBD1 (6 bases). CDR1 is SQVTM and CDR2 is ANQGSEA in the germline V gene. The V end was cut by 7 bases, the J end by 2 bases, with 15 bases between. This CDR3 has 13 amino acids. CDR3 bases: TGCAGCGCTTGGTCAGGGGACGCCTACGAGCAGTACTTC. Residues: CSAWSGDAYEQYF.

This clonotype was counted between two and nine times. This chain uses TRBV5-6 with TRBJ2-1; TRBD1 might be the D (7 bases). The CDR3 contains 16 residues. V lost 1 base and J lost 0, with 11 bases in between. Germline values: CDR1 SGHDT, CDR2 YYEEEE. The CDR3 DNA is TGTGCCAGCAGCTTGAGGCAGGGGGGCTCCTACAATGAGCAGTTCTTC. Amino acid sequence: CASSLRQGGSYNEQFF. The full variable domain, its missing parts supplied by reference TRBV5-6 and TRBJ2-1, is DAGVTQSPTHLIKTRGQQVTLRCSPKSGHDTVSWYQQALGQGPQFIFQYYEEEERQRGNFPDRFSGHQFPNYSSELNVNALLLGDSALYLCASSLRQGGSYNEQFFGPGTRLTVL.